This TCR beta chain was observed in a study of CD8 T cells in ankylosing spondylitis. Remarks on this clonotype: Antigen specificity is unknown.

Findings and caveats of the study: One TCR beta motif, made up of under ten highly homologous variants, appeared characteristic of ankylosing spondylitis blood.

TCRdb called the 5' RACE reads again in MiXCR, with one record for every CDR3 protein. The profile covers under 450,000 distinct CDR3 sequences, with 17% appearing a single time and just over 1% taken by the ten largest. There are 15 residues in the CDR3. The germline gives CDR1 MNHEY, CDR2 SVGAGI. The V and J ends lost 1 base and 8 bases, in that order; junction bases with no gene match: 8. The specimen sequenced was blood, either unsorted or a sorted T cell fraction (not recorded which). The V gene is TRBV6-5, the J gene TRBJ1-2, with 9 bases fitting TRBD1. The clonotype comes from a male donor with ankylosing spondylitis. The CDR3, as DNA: TGTGCCAGCAGTTACTACCCCGGACAGGGGCACGGCTACACCTTC. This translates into CASSYYPGQGHGYTF.